The 2 T cell receptor beta chains reported below all come from one sample, sequenced in a study of blood T cell repertoires in COVID-19. Profiling relied on immunoSEQ multiplex PCR, and the TCRdb table lists in-frame clones only, not all of them. There are about 320,000 clones in the sample; 90% occur only once, and roughly 3.9% lies in the top ten. The specimen was PBMCs or T cells enriched from blood (not recorded which). These receptors were collected from a woman aged 25-40 years who had been exposed to COVID-19.

The V call is TRBV5-1, the J call TRBJ1-2; no firm D call. Trimming removed 2 bases at V and 5 bases at J, with 19 bases between. The CDR3 spans 16 residues. CDR1 SGHRS and CDR2 YFSETQ come from the germline V gene. CDR3 sequence: CASSFSRRRVEYGYTF. The CDR3 region has the DNA TGCGCCAGCAGCTTCAGTCGACGGAGGGTGGAATATGGCTACACCTTC.

This chain joins TRBV7-9 and TRBJ1-4; a weak D match, TRBD1 (6 bases). V was clipped by 6 bases and J by 4 bases, with 9 bases between them. The CDR3 loop spans 13 amino acids. Germline lookup yields CDR1 SEHNR and CDR2 FQNEAQ (reference sequence). CDR3 sequence (DNA): TGTGCCAGCAGACAGGGTAATAATGAAAAACTGTTTTTT. Protein sequence: CASRQGNNEKLFF.